The 5 T cell receptor beta chains in this list originate from one sample, sequenced in a study of cytomegalovirus exposure and HLA in healthy donors. This PCR relied on a set of 60 Vbeta primers and 13 Jbeta primers. Clones were read by immunoSEQ multiplex PCR, and TCRdb kept only the in-frame ones, dropping some. This table holds 74,000 or so clones, approximately 67% found once. Specimen: PBMCs. The receptor set was obtained from a woman aged 25 to 45 in good health and CMV-seronegative.

This clone was seen a few times. The rearrangement links TRBV5-8 to TRBJ2-5; no clear D gene. V was clipped by 5 bases and J by 6 bases, with 17 bases between them. The CDR3 is 14 amino acids. CDR1 SGHTS and CDR2 YDEGEE come from the germline V gene. The CDR3, as DNA: TGTGCCAGCAGTCCCACGTTGGTCGAGCAGACCCAGTACTTC. This encodes CASSPTLVEQTQYF.

This clone occurred a few times. The junction shows a germline mismatch at one end, possibly a read error. This chain joins TRBV4-3 and TRBJ2-7, with a possible D match to TRBD2 (6 bases). The CDR3 totals 14 residues. From germline, CDR1 is LGHNA and CDR2 YSLEER. CDR3 coding DNA: TGCGCCAGCAGCCCTAGACCTTTCGGGACTCCCTTAGGTTTC. This sequence encodes CASSPRPFGTPLGF.

This chain links TRBV7-2 with TRBJ2-1; possible D gene TRBD2, 6 bases. Germline CDR1 SGHTA, CDR2 FQGNSA. The ends were cut back, 1 base at V and 4 bases at J, with 11 bases in the middle. This CDR3 has 15 amino acids. CDR3 nucleotide sequence: TGTGCCAGCAGCTTAGACTCGGGGGATTACAATGAGCAGTTCTTC. It encodes CASSLDSGDYNEQFF.

This clone was recorded only once. The DNA of the CDR3 is TGTGCCAGCAGCAAGGACAGGGTGGGTGGCTACACCTTC. Its translation: CASSKDRVGGYTF. V is TRBV11-3 and J is TRBJ1-2, with 8 bases that match TRBD1. The junction had 6 bases not matched to a gene; V was cut back by 5 bases and J by 7 bases. Germline CDR1 SGHNT, CDR2 YENEEA. The CDR3 spans 13 residues.

The CDR3 protein is CASSFGDRDYNEQFF. CDR3 DNA sequence: TGCGCCAGCAGCTTCGGAGACAGGGACTACAATGAGCAGTTCTTC. This sequence joins TRBV5-1 and TRBJ2-1, with 7 bases aligning to TRBD1. With 2 bases clipped from V and 3 bases from J, the junction kept 5 bases outside the gene matches. CDR1 is SGHRS, CDR2 YFSETQ, per germline. The CDR3 is 15 residues long. Full variable domain (remainder filled in from reference TRBV5-1 and TRBJ2-1): KAGVTQTPRYLIKTRGQQVTLSCSPISGHRSVSWYQQTPGQGLQFLFEYFSETQRNKGNFPGRFSGRQFSNSRSEMNVSTLELGDSALYLCASSFGDRDYNEQFFGPGTRLTVL.